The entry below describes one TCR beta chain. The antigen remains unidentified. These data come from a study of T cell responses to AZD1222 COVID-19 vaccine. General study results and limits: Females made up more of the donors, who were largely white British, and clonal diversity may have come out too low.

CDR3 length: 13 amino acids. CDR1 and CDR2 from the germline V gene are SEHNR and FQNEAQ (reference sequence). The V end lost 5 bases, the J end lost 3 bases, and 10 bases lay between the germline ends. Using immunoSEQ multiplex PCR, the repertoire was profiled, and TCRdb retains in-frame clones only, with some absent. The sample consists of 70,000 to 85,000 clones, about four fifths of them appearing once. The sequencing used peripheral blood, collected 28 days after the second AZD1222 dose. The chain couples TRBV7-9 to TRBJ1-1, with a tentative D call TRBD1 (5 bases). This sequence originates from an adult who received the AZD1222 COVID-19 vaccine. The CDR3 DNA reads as TGTGCCAGCAGCCCGCAGGGACACACTGAAGCTTTCTTT. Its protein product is CASSPQGHTEAFF. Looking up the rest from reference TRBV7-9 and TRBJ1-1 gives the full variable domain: DTGVSQNPRHKITKRGQNVTFRCDPISEHNRLYWYRQTLGQGPEFLTYFQNEAQLEKSRLLSDRFSAERPKGSFSTLEIQRTEQGDSAMYLCASSPQGHTEAFFGQGTRLTVV.